Below are 13 T cell receptor beta chains sequenced from a single sample in a study of post-analysis software for immune sequencing data. Study observations and caveats: In patients, TRBV5-6, TRBV5-1 and TRBV20-1 belonged to four or five TRBV segments found more frequently than in controls.

Researchers reported that TCR beta cDNA libraries carried unique molecular identifiers. TCRdb passed the PCR reads through MiXCR, listing each CDR3 protein once. In the table there are some 690,000 distinct CDR3 sequences, about 32% of which are singletons. These TCRs are of unknown antigen specificity. The sequenced sample was blood. These receptors originate from a girl under 18 with multiple sclerosis.

The chain combines TRBV20-1 with TRBJ2-3; TRBD1 is a possible D gene (5 bases). This CDR3 spans 14 amino acids. Trimming removed 4 bases from V and 0 bases from J, with 11 bases in between. Germline values: CDR1 DFQATT, CDR2 SNEGSKA (reference sequence). This CDR3 reads CSAKGLSSTDTQYF. The CDR3 coding sequence is TGCAGTGCTAAGGGGTTATCTAGCACAGATACGCAGTATTTT.

This clonotype has more than one count but fewer than ten. V gene TRBV10-2 combines with J gene TRBJ1-1; possibly TRBD1 for D (6 bases). Germline V CDR1 and CDR2: WSHSY, SAAADI. This CDR3 comprises 15 residues. Trimming left V 3 bases short and J 4 bases short, with 15 bases between. The CDR3 region is CASSDYGGPVTEAFF. Written as DNA, the CDR3 is TGCGCCAGCAGTGACTACGGGGGGCCGGTCACTGAAGCTTTCTTT.

The chain employs TRBV5-5 and TRBJ1-4; D might be TRBD1 (5 bases). This CDR3 contains 15 residues. CDR1 and CDR2 from the germline V gene are SGHKS and YYEKEE (reference sequence). Trimming stripped 2 bases from V and 8 bases from J, with 16 bases between. CDR3 sequence: CASSFDPGWSEKLFF. CDR3 coding DNA: TGTGCCAGCAGCTTCGACCCAGGGTGGTCCGAAAAACTGTTTTTT.

The chain couples TRBV20-1 to TRBJ2-5; maybe TRBD2 (5 bases). CDR3 length: 13 amino acids. CDR1 is DFQATT, CDR2 SNEGSKA, per germline (reference sequence). V was cut by 0 bases and J by 2 bases, with 7 bases left in between. The CDR3 protein is CSARETTQETQYF. In nucleotides, the CDR3 is TGCAGTGCTAGAGAGACTACTCAAGAGACCCAGTACTTC.

The chain combines TRBV7-2 with TRBJ2-1; weak D call: TRBD2 (5 bases). There are 15 residues in the CDR3. Germline V gene sequence: CDR1 SGHTA, CDR2 FQGNSA. V was pared by 5 bases and J by 3 bases, with 14 bases between. The CDR3 DNA sequence: TGTGCCAGCAGCACCCGCGAGGGAATCTACAATGAGCAGTTCTTC. Translation: CASSTREGIYNEQFF.

This clonotype has a count of ten or more. The chain recombines TRBV20-1 with TRBJ2-5; D possibly corresponds to TRBD2 (5 bases). CDR3 length equals 13 residues. Germline V gives CDR1 DFQATT, CDR2 SNEGSKA (reference sequence). With 0 bases removed from V and 5 bases from J, the gap between germline ends came to 10 bases. The CDR3 loop is CSARDPRGETQYF. CDR3 DNA: TGCAGTGCTAGAGATCCCCGCGGGGAGACCCAGTACTTC.

V and J are TRBV7-8 and TRBJ2-1; D not resolved. Deletions cut 2 bases from V and 2 bases from J, with 10 bases between. CDR1 and CDR2 from the germline V gene are SGHVS and FQNEAQ. The CDR3 totals 15 residues. The CDR3 DNA sequence: TGTGCCAGCAGCTTACTACGGTTTACCTACAATGAGCAGTTCTTC. Translated, it gives CASSLLRFTYNEQFF.

The rearrangement uses TRBV20-1 and TRBJ1-2; D gene uncertain. Germline V gene data show CDR1 as DFQATT and CDR2 as SNEGSKA (reference sequence). V was pared by 5 bases and J by 0 bases, with 10 bases between. The CDR3 runs to 13 residues. CDR3 amino acids: CSALVGPNYGYTF. The CDR3 DNA reads TGCAGTGCTCTAGTCGGCCCTAACTATGGCTACACCTTC.

This rearrangement joins TRBV5-8 to TRBJ2-3; 7 nucleotides line up with TRBD2. The CDR3 has 17 amino acids. The germline V gene encodes CDR1 SGHTS and CDR2 YDEGEE. Trimming took 4 bases from V and 2 from J; bases not matched to a gene: 13. For the CDR3, the DNA is TGTGCCAGCAGCCCCTTGAGTACTAGCGAGTTCACAGATACGCAGTATTTT. Amino acids: CASSPLSTSEFTDTQYF.

This clonotype was seen only a few times. The chain couples TRBV5-1 to TRBJ2-4; D ambiguous. Germline V gene sequence: CDR1 SGHRS, CDR2 YFSETQ. The CDR3 is 16 residues long. V shed 4 bases and J shed 1 base, with 15 bases lying between them. The CDR3 DNA reads as TGCGCCAGCAGCAACCCCTCGGCTCAGGCCAAAAACATTCAGTACTTC. It translates to CASSNPSAQAKNIQYF.

This clonotype was observed a few times. V is TRBV4-1 and J is TRBJ2-1, with 10 bases matching TRBD2. The CDR3 consists of 15 residues. Per germline, CDR1 MGHRA and CDR2 YSYEKL. V shed 0 bases, J shed 6 bases, and the junction held 2 bases outside the gene matches. The CDR3 DNA is TGCGCCAGCAGCCAAGAGGGGACTAGCGCCAATGAGCAGTTCTTC. Translated: CASSQEGTSANEQFF.

V and J are TRBV20-1 and TRBJ2-4; the D is unclear. The CDR3 extends over 15 amino acids. Trimming shortened V by 0 bases and J by 0 bases, and 9 bases separated the two germline ends. Germline values: CDR1 DFQATT, CDR2 SNEGSKA (reference sequence). This CDR3 is CSARDLVLAKNIQYF. DNA for the CDR3: TGCAGTGCTAGAGATTTGGTCCTAGCCAAAAACATTCAGTACTTC.

Of note for this clonotype: A much larger clone lies one base from this, so it may be a read error. Likely a read error: the CDR3 ends without its conserved phenylalanine or tryptophan. The chain recombines TRBV5-1 with TRBJ2-5, with TRBD1 as a possible D gene (5 bases). The length of the CDR3 is 13 residues. The V end lost 1 base, the J end lost 5 bases, and 9 bases lay between the germline ends. Germline CDR1 and CDR2: SGHRS and YFSETQ. The CDR3 spells CASSLLGAETQYS. CDR3 in DNA: TGCGCCAGCAGCTTGTTAGGGGCCGAGACCCAGTACTCC.